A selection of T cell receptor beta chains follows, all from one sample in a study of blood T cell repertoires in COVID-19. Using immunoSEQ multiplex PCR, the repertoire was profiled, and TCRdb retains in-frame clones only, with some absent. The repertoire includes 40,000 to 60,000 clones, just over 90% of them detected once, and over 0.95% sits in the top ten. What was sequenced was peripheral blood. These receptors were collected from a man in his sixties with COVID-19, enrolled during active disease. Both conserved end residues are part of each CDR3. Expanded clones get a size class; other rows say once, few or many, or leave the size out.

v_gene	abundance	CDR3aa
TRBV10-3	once	CAISVAGRDNQPQHF
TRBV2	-	CASSVEQAANTGELFF
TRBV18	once	CASSFRQLPSGNTIYF
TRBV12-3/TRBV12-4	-	CASSYSSYEQYF
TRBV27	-	CASRQTRGMGTDTQYF
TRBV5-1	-	CASSFRYGTSSEQYF
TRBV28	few	CASSGHPTDTQYF
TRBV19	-	CASTNRGRGQPQHF
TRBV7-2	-	CASSRGPGAYEQYF
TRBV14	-	CASSQEGAGAVARSPLHF
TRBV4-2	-	CASRPREGDYEQYF
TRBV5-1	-	CASRLIAGVGEQFF
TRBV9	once	CASSVTPSPGNEQFF
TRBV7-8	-	CASSSIYSGNTEAFF
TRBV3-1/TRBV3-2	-	CASSQGLSYNEQFF
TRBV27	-	CASSPHPGLAAPGDLYEQYF
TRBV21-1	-	CASSPRTRANEKLFF
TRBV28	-	CASSLQRTREAFF
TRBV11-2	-	CASSSGTGTDYGYTF
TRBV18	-	CASSPRIGYERDSPLHF